This T cell receptor (beta chain) appears in the sequencing data of a study of cytomegalovirus exposure and HLA in healthy donors. Broader study findings: TCR beta chains numbering 164 were designated cytomegalovirus-associated. Both high specificity and high sensitivity reportedly marked the classifier's diagnosis of cytomegalovirus status. Rarity marked most TCR sequences, yet some public TCRs occurred in many donors.

Produced via immunoSEQ multiplex PCR; TCRdb's table is partial and in-frame only. The sample holds approximately 200,000 clones, 80% to 85% seen once. A remark on this clone: Its antigen is unknown.

The donors were in the roughly 130-subject validation cohort, distinct from the approximately 730-subject first cohort. The TCR sequence derives from a woman in her twenties or thirties in good health and CMV-seronegative. Input material: PBMCs.

The CDR3: CASSSSMGGSQETQYF. Here the CDR3 DNA reads TGCGCCAGCAGCTCGTCCATGGGGGGATCTCAAGAGACCCAGTACTTC. The gene calls are TRBV5-1 and TRBJ2-5, with D perhaps matching TRBD2 (6 bases). The germline gives CDR1 SGHRS, CDR2 YFSETQ. Deletions cut 3 bases from V and 2 bases from J, with 17 bases between. CDR3 size: 16 residues.